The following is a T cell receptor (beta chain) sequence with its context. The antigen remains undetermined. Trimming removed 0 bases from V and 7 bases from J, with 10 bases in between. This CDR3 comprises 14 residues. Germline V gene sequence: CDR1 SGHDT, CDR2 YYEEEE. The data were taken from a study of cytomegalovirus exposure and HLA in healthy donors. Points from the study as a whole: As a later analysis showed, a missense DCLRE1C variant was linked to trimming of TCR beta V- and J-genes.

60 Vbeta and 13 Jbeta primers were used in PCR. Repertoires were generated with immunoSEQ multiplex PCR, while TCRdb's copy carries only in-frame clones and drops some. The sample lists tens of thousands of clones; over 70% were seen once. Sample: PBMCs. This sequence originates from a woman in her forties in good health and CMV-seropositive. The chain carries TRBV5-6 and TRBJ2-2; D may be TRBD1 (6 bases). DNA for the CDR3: TGTGCCAGCAGCTTGGTAAACAGGGTCGGGGAGCTGTTTTTT. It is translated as CASSLVNRVGELFF.